This TCR beta chain was captured by sequencing in a study of blood T cell repertoires in COVID-19. V shed 0 bases, J shed 7 bases, and the junction held 7 bases outside the gene matches. CDR1 is SGHAT and CDR2 is FQNNGV in the germline V gene. The CDR3 contains 16 residues. This clone was seen a handful of times. Assay: immunoSEQ multiplex PCR; the TCRdb copy retains only in-frame clones and omits some. The repertoire holds 220,000 or so clones, around 89% seen once, with under 3.5% in the top ten. The J gene is TRBJ2-1, the V gene TRBV11-2; 9 nucleotides line up with TRBD2. Sequencing used PBMCs or T cells enriched from blood (not recorded which). This receptor was taken from a woman younger than 35 in a cohort exposed to, infected with or recovered from COVID-19 (not recorded which). The DNA of the CDR3 is TGTGCCAGCAGCTTAGATCTACGCGGGGGGGCAAATGAGCAGTTCTTC. Residues: CASSLDLRGGANEQFF.